The rows below give T cell receptor beta chains drawn from one sample of a study of blood T cell repertoires in COVID-19. The table came from immunoSEQ multiplex PCR; TCRdb's copy has only in-frame clones and leaves some out. The sample holds about 200,000 clones; 85% to 90% are singletons and the top ten take less than 5.5%. The specimen was peripheral blood. The receptors come from a human donor in a cohort sampled during active COVID-19. Both conserved end residues are part of each CDR3. The order of the fields is CDR3 protein, CDR3 DNA, V gene, J gene, D gene, clone size. The D gene is left open where the match is weak. Where a row states a size, it is once, few, many or the class of an expanded clone; other rows omit it.

CASSKTGWSTEAFF,TGTGCCAGTAGTAAAACAGGGTGGAGCACTGAAGCTTTCTTT,TRBV19,TRBJ1-1,NA,NA
CASSGTSGSYSGTQYF,TGTGCCAGTAGTGGGACTAGCGGGAGCTACAGCGGGACCCAGTACTTC,TRBV19,TRBJ2-5,TRBD2,NA
CASSYPSGGYRTDTQYF,TGTGCCAGCAGCTACCCTAGCGGGGGTTACCGCACAGATACGCAGTATTTT,TRBV7-8,TRBJ2-3,TRBD2,NA
CATRGDPGLTSSGANVLTF,TGTGCCACCAGAGGGGATCCGGGACTGACTTCCTCTGGGGCCAACGTCCTGACTTTC,TRBV19,TRBJ2-6,NA,NA
CASSLDRGQQLDTEAFF,TGCGCCAGCAGCTTGGACAGGGGGCAGCAGTTGGACACTGAAGCTTTCTTT,TRBV5-1,TRBJ1-1,TRBD1,NA
CASSLDRGHIQYF,TGTGCCAGCAGCTTGGACAGGGGACACATTCAGTACTTC,TRBV11-2,TRBJ2-4,TRBD1,NA
CASSQDPQGAFQPQHF,TGCGCCAGCAGCCAAGATCCACAGGGAGCTTTTCAGCCCCAGCATTTT,TRBV4-1,TRBJ1-5,NA,NA
CASSPGDRGAGNTIYF,TGTGCCAGCAGTCCCGGGGACAGGGGAGCTGGAAACACCATATATTTT,TRBV6-7,TRBJ1-3,TRBD1,NA
CASSPQPLVGEQFF,TGCGCCAGCAGCCCCCAACCCCTAGTTGGTGAGCAGTTCTTC,TRBV4-3,TRBJ2-1,NA,once
CASSYSLAGGPRDTQYF,TGTGCCAGTAGTTATTCGCTAGCGGGAGGGCCCAGAGATACGCAGTATTTT,TRBV19,TRBJ2-3,TRBD2,NA
CASSPTGTVPWEKLFF,TGTGCCAGCAGCCCGACAGGGACGGTGCCGTGGGAAAAACTGTTTTTT,TRBV7-9,TRBJ1-4,TRBD1,once
CASKGRLNQPQHF,TGTGCCAGCAAAGGCAGACTCAATCAGCCCCAGCATTTT,TRBV2,TRBJ1-5,NA,once
CASSLGWSSYNSPLHF,TGTGCCAGCAGCTTGGGTTGGAGCTCCTATAATTCACCCCTCCACTTT,TRBV5-6,TRBJ1-6,NA,NA
CASSPPSIETQYF,TGTGCCAGCTCACCACCTTCTATAGAGACCCAGTACTTC,TRBV18,TRBJ2-5,NA,NA
CASSRTGGNNSPLHF,TGCGCCAGCAGTCGGACAGGGGGCAACAATTCACCCCTCCACTTT,TRBV5-1,TRBJ1-6,TRBD1,NA
CASSYRGTEAFF,TGCGCCAGCAGTTATAGGGGCACTGAAGCTTTCTTT,TRBV5-1,TRBJ1-1,NA,NA
CASSPRLNEQFF,TGTGCCAGCAGCCCCAGGTTGAATGAGCAGTTCTTC,TRBV7-2,TRBJ2-1,NA,NA
CASSVGQQVNQPQHF,TGTGCCAGCAGCGTAGGGCAGCAGGTCAATCAGCCCCAGCATTTT,TRBV9,TRBJ1-5,NA,NA
CASSQGSAYNEQFF,TGCGCCAGCAGCCAAGGTAGCGCCTACAATGAGCAGTTCTTC,TRBV4-3,TRBJ2-1,NA,NA
CASSNRDSDNSGNTIYF,TGTGCCAGCAGCAACCGGGACAGCGATAACTCTGGAAACACCATATATTTT,TRBV21-1,TRBJ1-3,NA,NA
CASSLRTGKVQETQYF,TGTGCCAGCAGCTTACGGACAGGAAAGGTCCAAGAGACCCAGTACTTC,TRBV11-2,TRBJ2-5,TRBD1,NA
CASSRTVLGSPLHF,TGTGCCAGCAGTCGGACAGTACTAGGTTCACCCCTCCACTTT,TRBV6-5,TRBJ1-6,NA,once
CATKDEAGINSPLHF,TGTGCCACTAAAGACGAAGCGGGGATAAATTCACCCCTCCACTTT,TRBV6-5,TRBJ1-6,NA,NA
CASRRARSNEQFF,TGCGCCAGCAGGCGGGCTCGGAGCAATGAGCAGTTCTTC,TRBV5-1,TRBJ2-1,NA,NA
CASSQAMEKLFF,TGTGCCAGCAGCCAAGCAATGGAAAAACTGTTTTTT,TRBV3-1/TRBV3-2,TRBJ1-4,NA,once
CASSQDNRDKAINEQFF,TGTGCCAGCAGCCAGGACAACCGGGACAAAGCGATCAATGAGCAGTTCTTC,TRBV4-2,TRBJ2-1,NA,NA
CSVARGLLSTDTQYF,TGCAGCGTTGCCCGAGGGTTGCTGAGCACAGATACGCAGTATTTT,TRBV29-1,TRBJ2-3,NA,once
CASSPGGSPEAFF,TGTGCCAGCTCACCAGGGGGGAGCCCTGAAGCTTTCTTT,TRBV18,TRBJ1-1,NA,NA
CASSPIGTLPQGGYTF,TGTGCCAGCAGCCCGATTGGGACACTCCCACAGGGTGGCTACACCTTC,TRBV5-6,TRBJ1-2,NA,NA
CASSAGGLSYNEQFF,TGTGCCAGCAGCGCAGGGGGACTCTCCTACAATGAGCAGTTCTTC,TRBV9,TRBJ2-1,NA,NA
CASGDSSNYGYTF,TGTGCCAGTGGGGACAGCTCTAACTATGGCTACACCTTC,TRBV2,TRBJ1-2,TRBD1,NA
CASSYDREETQYF,TGTGCCAGCAGTTACGACAGGGAAGAGACCCAGTACTTC,TRBV7-6,TRBJ2-5,TRBD1,NA
CASSQAIGTDTQYF,TGCGCCAGCAGCCAAGCGATAGGCACAGATACGCAGTATTTT,TRBV4-3,TRBJ2-3,NA,NA
CASSPGTSGNTQYF,TGTGCCAGCTCACCCGGGACTAGCGGGAATACGCAGTATTTT,TRBV18,TRBJ2-3,TRBD2,few
CASSLGGSPYEQYF,TGTGCCAGCAGCTTGGGAGGGAGTCCGTACGAGCAGTACTTC,TRBV5-6,TRBJ2-7,NA,once
CASRTRDGEAFF,TGTGCCAGCAGGACTAGGGACGGTGAAGCTTTCTTT,TRBV12-3/TRBV12-4,TRBJ1-1,NA,NA
CASSLEGQGRDGYTF,TGCGCCAGCAGCTTGGAGGGACAGGGGAGGGATGGCTACACCTTC,TRBV5-1,TRBJ1-2,TRBD1,NA
CASSTTSGGTGETQYF,TGTGCCAGCAGTACCACTAGCGGAGGAACTGGGGAGACCCAGTACTTC,TRBV6-7,TRBJ2-5,TRBD2,NA
CASSEAPYAHTF,TGTGCCAGCAGTGAAGCCCCCTATGCACACACCTTC,TRBV2,TRBJ1-2,NA,NA
CASSLAQGLVYEQYF,TGTGCCAGCAGCTTGGCGCAGGGGTTAGTCTACGAGCAGTACTTC,TRBV5-8,TRBJ2-7,NA,once
CATSRVTGGTGELFF,TGTGCCACCAGCAGAGTGACAGGGGGCACCGGGGAGCTGTTTTTT,TRBV15,TRBJ2-2,TRBD1,few
CAWSKAVSTDTQYF,TGTGCCTGGAGTAAGGCGGTTAGCACAGATACGCAGTATTTT,TRBV30,TRBJ2-3,NA,NA
CASGHIGSGLRYEQYF,TGTGCCAGCGGCCATATAGGGTCAGGGCTTCGCTACGAGCAGTACTTC,TRBV11-2,TRBJ2-7,NA,NA
CASSPGLAGLDYEQYF,TGTGCCAGCAGCCCGGGACTAGCGGGGTTAGACTACGAGCAGTACTTC,TRBV7-9,TRBJ2-7,TRBD2,NA
CATSEGSKSETQYF,TGTGCCACCAGTGAAGGGAGTAAGTCGGAGACCCAGTACTTC,TRBV24-1,TRBJ2-5,NA,NA
CASSSLAVASTDTQYF,TGTGCCAGCAGCTCACTAGCGGTTGCTAGCACAGATACGCAGTATTTT,TRBV7-6,TRBJ2-3,TRBD2,once
CASSIVGGGPLDNEQFF,TGTGCCAGTAGTATAGTGGGGGGGGGCCCCTTAGACAATGAGCAGTTCTTC,TRBV19,TRBJ2-1,NA,NA
CASSPGADSPLHF,TGTGCCAGCAGCCCCGGAGCGGATTCACCCCTCCACTTT,TRBV9,TRBJ1-6,NA,NA